A single sample is the source of the 32 T cell receptor beta chains below, sequenced in a study of spatial heterogeneity in lung cancer. Findings of the study overall: Mutation tallies in tumors tracked expanded intratumoral alpha and beta TCR counts.

Indicated time point: sample taken at primary tumor resection. TCRdb analysed the 5' RACE reads with MiXCR anew, one entry per CDR3 protein. The profile shows tens of thousands of distinct CDR3 sequences, approximately 16% of them singletons. Antigen specificity for these receptors is unknown. Source: lung tumor tissue, taken at surgery. The receptors were sampled from a female donor with early-stage non-small cell lung cancer.

This clonotype is judged medium-sized (0.01 to 0.1%). The chain employs TRBV7-2 and TRBJ1-2; 8 positions agree with TRBD1. V shed 6 bases and J 1 base; nucleotides not matched to a gene: 13. CDR1 and CDR2 from the germline V gene are SGHTA and FQGNSA. This CDR3 is 17 amino acids long. The CDR3 here is CASRNGQGVGVNYGYTF. Written as DNA, the CDR3 is TGTGCCAGCAGAAACGGACAGGGAGTGGGGGTTAACTATGGCTACACCTTC.

This clonotype was seen only a few times. For the CDR3, the DNA is TGTGCCAGCAGCTTGCTTCCACTGGGAAGCTCCTACAATGAGCAGTTCTTC. This gives the protein CASSLLPLGSSYNEQFF. The chain is built from TRBV11-1 and TRBJ2-1; D gene unclear. V lost 3 bases to trimming and J lost 0 bases, with 15 bases between them. CDR3 size: 17 residues. Per the germline V gene, CDR1 is SGHAT and CDR2 is FQDESV (reference sequence).

Concerning this clonotype itself: A read error may be the cause here, since a much bigger clone is one base away. The V gene is TRBV27, the J gene TRBJ2-7, with D possibly matching TRBD2 (5 bases). Germline V CDR1 and CDR2: MNHEY, SMNVEV (reference sequence). V was cut by 7 bases and J by 6 bases, with 16 bases left in between. The CDR3 runs 13 residues. DNA for the CDR3: TGTGCCAGCATCCCTAGAGGGAGTCGCGAGCAGTACTTC. As protein: CASIPRGSREQYF.

This chain joins TRBV3-1 and TRBJ2-1, with D uncertain. This CDR3 is built from 11 residues. The V gene's germline CDR1 is LGHDT and CDR2 YNNKEL (reference sequence). V was cut by 6 bases and J by 5 bases, with 5 bases left in between. CDR3 nucleotide sequence: TGTGCCAGCAGGAGAGACAATGAGCAGTTCTTC. It is translated as CASRRDNEQFF.

In its sample, this clonotype ranks as medium-sized. V usage is TRBV27 and J usage is TRBJ1-2, with a tentative D call TRBD1 (6 bases). The germline V gene encodes CDR1 MNHEY and CDR2 SMNVEV (reference sequence). Trimming pared 5 bases from V and 6 bases from J, leaving 13 bases between. CDR3 size: 13 residues. The CDR3 coding sequence is TGTGCCAGCAGTGCGGGACATATTAATGGCTACACCTTC. It is translated as CASSAGHINGYTF.

This clonotype was picked up many times. The chain has TRBV11-1 and TRBJ1-6; 10 bases line up with TRBD1. V shed 2 bases, J shed 8 bases, and the junction held 3 bases outside the gene matches. The CDR3 extends over 15 amino acids. Germline CDR1 reads SGHAT; CDR2 reads FQDESV (reference sequence). DNA for the CDR3: TGTGCCAGCAGCTTAATGACAGGGGGCGATTCACCCCTCCACTTT. Translated, it gives CASSLMTGGDSPLHF. The full variable domain, rest sourced from reference TRBV11-1 and TRBJ1-6, is EAEVAQSPRYKITEKSQAVAFWCDPISGHATLYWYRQILGQGPELLVQFQDESVVDDSQLPKDRFSAERLKGVDSTLKIQPAELGDSAMYLCASSLMTGGDSPLHFGNGTRLTVT.

This clonotype appeared many times. The genes are TRBV12-3 or TRBV12-4 and TRBJ2-1, with D unresolved. Trimming left V 8 bases short and J 1 base short, with 15 bases between. The length of the CDR3 is 15 residues. The CDR3: CASGPSEGSYNEQFF. In DNA form, the CDR3 reads TGTGCCAGCGGACCATCTGAAGGGTCCTACAATGAGCAGTTCTTC.

J is TRBJ2-2 and V is TRBV14; D not resolved. The length of the CDR3 is 12 residues. In germline, CDR1 is SGHDN, CDR2 FVKESK. V lost 6 bases and J lost 4, with 6 bases in between. This CDR3 reads CASSFGTGELFF. The DNA of the CDR3 is TGTGCCAGCAGTTTCGGCACCGGGGAGCTGTTTTTT.

This clonotype was seen a few times. CDR3 nucleotides: TGCGCCAGCAGTGGTCACAGAGACACCGGGGAGCTGTTTTTT. It translates to CASSGHRDTGELFF. The chain combines TRBV10-2 with TRBJ2-2; D remains ambiguous. V gave up 4 bases and J gave up 3 bases, with 9 bases separating them. Germline CDR1 WSHSY, CDR2 SAAADI. There are 14 residues in the CDR3.

There are many counts of this clonotype. The junction does not match germline at one end; this may be a read error. The chain couples TRBV29-1 to TRBJ2-2, with TRBD1 as a possible D gene (6 bases). The CDR3 has 14 amino acids. Germline V lookup: CDR1 SQVTM, CDR2 ANQGSEA. The CDR3 nucleotides are TGCAGCGTTCAAGACAGGAGGAACACCGGGGAGCTGTTTTTT. Encoded protein: CSVQDRRNTGELFF.

This clonotype was observed at least ten times. The rearrangement joins TRBV20-1 to TRBJ2-1, with TRBD2 matching 9 bases. The J segment lost 6 bases and the V segment lost 0 bases, leaving 9 bases of the junction unmatched. Germline CDR1 and CDR2: DFQATT and SNEGSKA (reference sequence). This CDR3 has 16 amino acids. CDR3 in DNA: TGCAGTGCTAGAGACCCCGGACTTAGCGGGGGCAATGAGCAGTTCTTC. Its translation is CSARDPGLSGGNEQFF.

The sample holds many counts of this clonotype. The gene calls are TRBV6-6 and TRBJ2-1; D may be TRBD2 (5 bases). V shed 0 bases and J shed 0 bases, with 9 bases lying between them. Germline V gene sequence: CDR1 MNHNY, CDR2 SVGAGI (reference sequence). The CDR3 totals 16 residues. CDR3 in DNA: TGTGCCAGCAGTTACTCGCTTGGGAGCTCCTACAATGAGCAGTTCTTC. It is translated as CASSYSLGSSYNEQFF.

The rearrangement uses TRBV6-2 or TRBV6-3 and TRBJ2-7, with TRBD1 matching over 7 bases. The CDR3 sequence is 15 residues long. V lost 5 bases, J lost 0 bases, and 7 bases stayed unmatched. The germline V gene has CDR1 MNHEY and CDR2 SVGEGT. The CDR3: CASSPYRGLSYEQYF. Written as DNA, the CDR3 is TGTGCCAGCAGTCCCTACAGGGGTCTCTCCTACGAGCAGTACTTC.

This chain links TRBV5-5 with TRBJ2-7, with D tentatively TRBD1 or TRBD2 (5 bases each). V lost 0 bases and J 7 bases, leaving 11 bases between the germline ends. The CDR3 loop spans 13 amino acids. From germline, CDR1 is SGHKS and CDR2 YYEKEE (reference sequence). Written as DNA, the CDR3 is TGTGCCAGCAGCTTGGCAGGGCGGGTGGAGCAGTACTTC. Protein product: CASSLAGRVEQYF.

Regarding this clonotype: The conserved phenylalanine or tryptophan is not found at the CDR3 terminus, so this likely reflects a read error. The chain couples TRBV29-1 to TRBJ2-1; D is ambiguous. The CDR3 contains 11 residues. The germline CDR1 and CDR2 sequences are SQVTM and ANQGSEA. The V and J ends lost 1 base and 6 bases respectively, with 4 bases between them. The CDR3 region is CSVEVSNEQFL. Here the CDR3 DNA reads TGCAGCGTTGAAGTGAGCAATGAGCAGTTCTTA.

The chain is built from TRBV25-1 and TRBJ2-7; D not resolved. CDR1 and CDR2 from the germline V gene are MGHDK and SYGVNS. This CDR3 spans 15 amino acids. Trimming pared 6 bases from V and 3 bases from J, leaving 18 bases between. Written as DNA, the CDR3 is TGTGCCAGCAGGCCAGATCCTCCTGCAGGCTACGAGCAGTACTTC. Translated: CASRPDPPAGYEQYF.

V gene TRBV29-1 combines with J gene TRBJ2-3; no clear D. The length of the CDR3 is 14 residues. Trimming pared 4 bases from V and 0 bases from J, leaving 11 bases between. CDR1 and CDR2 from the germline V gene are SQVTM and ANQGSEA. The DNA of the CDR3 is TGCAGCGTTGCCGTGGAAATAAGCACAGATACGCAGTATTTT. Translating it yields CSVAVEISTDTQYF.

The J gene is TRBJ2-3, the V gene TRBV7-8, with D perhaps TRBD1 (6 bases). Trimming shortened V by 6 bases and J by 1 base, and 11 bases separated the two germline ends. CDR1 SGHVS and CDR2 FQNEAQ come from the germline V gene. The CDR3 consists of 14 residues. The DNA of the CDR3 is TGTGCCAGCAGACAGGGCGGTCGCACAGATACGCAGTATTTT. Its protein product is CASRQGGRTDTQYF.

The chain combines TRBV12-3 or TRBV12-4 with TRBJ2-2; tentative D call: TRBD1 (6 bases). V was trimmed by 5 bases and J by 5 bases, leaving 15 bases between them. The CDR3 extends over 15 amino acids. CDR3: CASSLLGGRTGELFF. The CDR3 region has the DNA TGTGCCAGCAGTCTGCTAGGGGGTCGGACCGGGGAGCTGTTTTTT.

The chain is built from TRBV4-1 and TRBJ2-3; D is possibly TRBD2 (6 bases). The CDR3 length is 14 residues. From germline, CDR1 is MGHRA and CDR2 YSYEKL. The V gene lost 6 bases and the J gene lost 0 bases, with 10 bases spanning the gap. The DNA for the CDR3 is TGCGCCAGCAGACCGGGACTCAGCACAGATACGCAGTATTTT. It is translated as CASRPGLSTDTQYF.

This clonotype has ten or more counts. The chain carries TRBV4-2 and TRBJ2-7, with D unclear. The germline V and J ends were trimmed by 1 base and 1 base, with 5 bases remaining between them. There are 13 residues in the CDR3. Germline V lookup: CDR1 LGHNA, CDR2 YNFKEQ. CDR3 amino acids: CASSQVNSYEQYF. The CDR3 DNA follows: TGTGCCAGCAGCCAAGTTAATTCCTACGAGCAGTACTTC.

There are many counts of this clonotype. The chain is built from TRBV10-1 and TRBJ2-7; D could derive from TRBD1 or TRBD2 (5 bases each). Germline V lookup: CDR1 WNHNN, CDR2 SYGVQD (reference sequence). The CDR3 has 13 residues. Trimming cost V 0 bases and J 6 bases, with 9 bases left between them. The CDR3 bases are TGCGCCAGCAGTGAGTCCGGGACCCCCGAGCAGTACTTC. This translates into CASSESGTPEQYF.

This chain joins TRBV5-1 and TRBJ2-7, with no clear D. Deletions cut 1 base from V and 6 bases from J, with 14 bases between. The CDR3 runs to 14 residues. Germline V lookup: CDR1 SGHRS, CDR2 YFSETQ. Here the CDR3 DNA reads TGCGCCAGCAGCTTGCACAGTCTCACTTTCGAGCAGTACTTC. Its protein is CASSLHSLTFEQYF.

The genes are TRBV30 and TRBJ2-7; D gene ambiguous. CDR3 size: 11 residues. Germline V lookup: CDR1 GTSNPN, CDR2 SVGIG (reference sequence). With 2 bases removed from V and 6 bases from J, the gap between germline ends came to 8 bases. The CDR3 here is CAWSTLSEQYF. The CDR3, as DNA: TGTGCCTGGAGTACCCTCAGCGAGCAGTACTTC.

This clonotype has ten or more counts. The genes are TRBV5-1 and TRBJ2-3; 7 bases line up with TRBD1. Germline V CDR1 and CDR2: SGHRS, YFSETQ. There are 15 residues in the CDR3. V dropped 2 bases and J dropped 1; count of bases not matched to a gene: 4. CDR3 region: CASSLQGIGTDTQYF. In DNA form, the CDR3 reads TGCGCCAGCAGCTTACAGGGGATCGGCACAGATACGCAGTATTTT.

This clonotype has a count of ten or more. The CDR3 DNA reads TGCAGTGCTAATCAGGGGGTGGACATTCAGTACTTC. Its protein product is CSANQGVDIQYF. The V and J genes are TRBV20-1 and TRBJ2-4, with 7 bases matching TRBD1. The CDR3 loop spans 12 amino acids. CDR1 is DFQATT and CDR2 is SNEGSKA in the germline V gene (reference sequence). V was pared by 4 bases and J by 8 bases, with 5 bases of the junction left unmatched.

This chain links TRBV10-3 with TRBJ2-7, with 9 bases matching TRBD2. Germline-derived CDR1 and CDR2 are ENHRY and SYGVKD. Unmatched junction bases numbered 8, after V lost 6 bases and J lost 2 bases. This CDR3 comprises 15 residues. The CDR3 spells CAISGTSGSTYEQYF. The CDR3 nucleotides are TGTGCCATCAGCGGTACTAGCGGGTCAACCTACGAGCAGTACTTC.

The sample holds many counts of this clonotype. One junction end does not reproduce the germline sequence, and a read error may be involved. This chain uses TRBV6-6 with TRBJ2-7, with D hard to call. The CDR3 has 11 residues. The germline gives CDR1 MNHNY, CDR2 SVGAGI (reference sequence). CDR3 in amino acids: CASSLSHEQYF. DNA for the CDR3: TGTGCCAGCAGCCTCTCCCACGAGCAGTACTTC.

The chain couples TRBV7-3 to TRBJ2-1; tentatively, D is TRBD2 (5 bases). Trimming cost V 4 bases and J 0 bases, with 10 bases left between them. CDR1 SGHTA and CDR2 FQGTGA come from the germline V gene. The CDR3 runs to 15 residues. The CDR3 here is CASSSSRSSYNEQFF. As DNA, the CDR3 is TGTGCCAGCAGCTCTAGCAGAAGCTCCTACAATGAGCAGTTCTTC.

This clonotype was seen at least ten times. The chain joins TRBV5-1 to TRBJ2-1; a possible D gene is TRBD2 (6 bases). Trimming took off 4 bases at V and 0 bases at J, with 11 bases between the two ends. The CDR3 is 15 amino acids. Germline-derived CDR1 and CDR2 are SGHRS and YFSETQ. The CDR3 DNA reads as TGCGCCAGCAGCGTTAGCGGAAGCTCCTACAATGAGCAGTTCTTC. Protein product: CASSVSGSSYNEQFF.

This clonotype is judged large (0.1 to 1%). This chain connects TRBV7-8 to TRBJ1-5; D may be TRBD1 (5 bases). Germline CDR1 and CDR2: SGHVS and FQNEAQ. CDR3 length equals 16 residues. The germline V and J ends were trimmed by 5 bases and 1 base, with 15 bases remaining between them. CDR3 in amino acids: CASSPSGVGSNQPQHF. CDR3 nucleotide sequence: TGTGCCAGCAGCCCATCGGGGGTAGGAAGCAATCAGCCCCAGCATTTT.

This clonotype was detected many times. V and J are TRBV12-3 or TRBV12-4 and TRBJ2-1; perhaps TRBD2 as D (5 bases). V dropped 8 bases and J dropped 5 bases, with 16 bases sitting between them. The CDR3 runs 14 residues. In DNA form, the CDR3 reads TGTGCCAGCCTAGTAAGCGGATACAACAATGAGCAGTTCTTC. Its translation: CASLVSGYNNEQFF.